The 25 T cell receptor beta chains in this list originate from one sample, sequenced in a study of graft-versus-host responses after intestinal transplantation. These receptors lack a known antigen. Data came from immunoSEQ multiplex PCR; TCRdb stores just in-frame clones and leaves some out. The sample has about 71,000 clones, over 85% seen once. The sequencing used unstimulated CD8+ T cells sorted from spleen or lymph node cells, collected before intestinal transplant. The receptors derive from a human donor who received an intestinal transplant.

The CDR3 protein is CASSYFSGRSHEQFF. In DNA form, the CDR3 reads TGTGCCAGCAGTTACTTTAGCGGGAGGTCCCATGAGCAGTTCTTC. This chain uses TRBV6-5 with TRBJ2-1, with TRBD2 matching over 10 bases. This CDR3 region has 15 residues. The J segment lost 8 bases and the V segment lost 1 base, leaving 5 bases of the junction unmatched. Per the germline V gene, CDR1 is MNHEY and CDR2 is SVGAGI.

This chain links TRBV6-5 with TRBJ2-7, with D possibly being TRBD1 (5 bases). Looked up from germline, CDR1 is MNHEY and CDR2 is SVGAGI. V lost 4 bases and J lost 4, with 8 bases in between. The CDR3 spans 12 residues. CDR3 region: CASSLSGYEQYF. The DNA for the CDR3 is TGTGCCAGCAGTTTATCAGGGTACGAGCAGTACTTC.

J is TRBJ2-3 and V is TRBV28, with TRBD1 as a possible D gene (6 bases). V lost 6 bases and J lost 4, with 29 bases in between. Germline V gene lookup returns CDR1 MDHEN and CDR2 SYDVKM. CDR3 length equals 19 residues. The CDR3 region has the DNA TGTGCCAGCAGCCAAGAGCGAGCGCTAAGGACAGTAGATCCAGATACGCAGTATTTT. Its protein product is CASSQERALRTVDPDTQYF.

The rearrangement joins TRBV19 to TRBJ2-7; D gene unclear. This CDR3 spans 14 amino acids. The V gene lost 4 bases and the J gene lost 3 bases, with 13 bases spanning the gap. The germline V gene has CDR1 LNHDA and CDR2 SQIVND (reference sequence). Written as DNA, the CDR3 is TGTGCCAGTAGTACCTTCGGACGGTTCTACGAGCAGTACTTC. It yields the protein CASSTFGRFYEQYF.

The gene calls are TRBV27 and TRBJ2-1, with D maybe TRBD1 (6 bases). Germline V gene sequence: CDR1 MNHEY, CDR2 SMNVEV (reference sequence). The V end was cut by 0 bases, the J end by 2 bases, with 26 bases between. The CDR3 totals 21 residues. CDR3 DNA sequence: TGTGCCAGCAGTTTATCGGAGGCCAGGGGAGTGGGGCTAGATCCCTACAATGAGCAGTTCTTC. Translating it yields CASSLSEARGVGLDPYNEQFF.

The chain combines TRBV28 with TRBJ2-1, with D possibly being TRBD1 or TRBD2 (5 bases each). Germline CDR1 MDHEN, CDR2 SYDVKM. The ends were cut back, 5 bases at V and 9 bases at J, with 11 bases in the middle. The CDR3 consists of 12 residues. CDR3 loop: CASSALGVEQFF. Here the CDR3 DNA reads TGTGCCAGCAGTGCCCTGGGGGTTGAGCAGTTCTTC.

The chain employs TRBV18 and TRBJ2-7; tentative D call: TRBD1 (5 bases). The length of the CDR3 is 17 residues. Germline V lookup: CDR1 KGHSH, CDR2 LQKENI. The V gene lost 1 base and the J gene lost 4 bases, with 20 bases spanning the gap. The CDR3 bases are TGTGCCAGCTCACCACTTCTTTCGCCAGGGCTGGGGTACGAGCAGTACTTC. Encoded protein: CASSPLLSPGLGYEQYF.

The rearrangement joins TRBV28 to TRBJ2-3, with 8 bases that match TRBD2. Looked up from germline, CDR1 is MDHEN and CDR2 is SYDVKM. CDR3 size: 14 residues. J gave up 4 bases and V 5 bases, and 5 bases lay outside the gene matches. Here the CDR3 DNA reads TGTGCCAGCAGTCAGCGGGAGTACGCAGATACGCAGTATTTT. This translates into CASSQREYADTQYF.

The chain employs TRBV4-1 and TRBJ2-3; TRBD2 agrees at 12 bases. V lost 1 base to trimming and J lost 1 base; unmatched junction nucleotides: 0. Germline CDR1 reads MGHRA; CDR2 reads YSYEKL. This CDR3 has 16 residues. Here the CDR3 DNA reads TGCGCCAGCAGCCAAGCTAGCGGGAGGGGCACAGATACGCAGTATTTT. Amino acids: CASSQASGRGTDTQYF.

This chain's CDR3 is CASSATNPGQGAGRYNEQFF. CDR3 sequence (DNA): TGTGCCAGCAGTGCGACTAATCCGGGACAGGGGGCAGGGAGGTACAATGAGCAGTTCTTC. The genes are TRBV6-1 and TRBJ2-1, with TRBD1 identical over 12 bases. V dropped 4 bases and J dropped 4; count of bases not matched to a gene: 17. Germline lookup yields CDR1 MNHNS and CDR2 SASEGT. CDR3 length equals 20 residues.

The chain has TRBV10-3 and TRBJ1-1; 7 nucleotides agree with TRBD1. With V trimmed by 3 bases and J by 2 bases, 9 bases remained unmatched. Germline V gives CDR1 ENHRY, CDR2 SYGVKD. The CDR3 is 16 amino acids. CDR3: CAISDGRGDPNTEAFF. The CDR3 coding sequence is TGTGCCATCAGTGATGGCAGGGGGGATCCCAACACTGAAGCTTTCTTT.

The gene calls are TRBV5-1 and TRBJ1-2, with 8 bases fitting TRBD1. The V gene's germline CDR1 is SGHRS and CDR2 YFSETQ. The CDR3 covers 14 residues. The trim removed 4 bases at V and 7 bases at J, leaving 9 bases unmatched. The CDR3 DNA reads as TGCGCCAGCAGCCCGACAGGGGATGAGGTTGGCTACACCTTC. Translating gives CASSPTGDEVGYTF.

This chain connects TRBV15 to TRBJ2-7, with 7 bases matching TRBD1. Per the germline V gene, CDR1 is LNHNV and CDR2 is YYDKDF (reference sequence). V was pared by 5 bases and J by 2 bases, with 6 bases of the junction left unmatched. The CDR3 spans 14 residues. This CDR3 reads CATSGSGGAYEQYF. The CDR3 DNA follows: TGTGCCACCAGCGGTTCAGGGGGTGCCTACGAGCAGTACTTC.

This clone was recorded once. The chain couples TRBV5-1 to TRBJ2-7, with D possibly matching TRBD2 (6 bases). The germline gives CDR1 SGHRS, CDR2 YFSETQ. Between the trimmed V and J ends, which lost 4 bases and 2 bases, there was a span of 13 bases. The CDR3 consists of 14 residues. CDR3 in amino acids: CASSNVGGTYEQYF. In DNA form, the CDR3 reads TGCGCCAGCAGCAATGTGGGAGGCACCTACGAGCAGTACTTC.

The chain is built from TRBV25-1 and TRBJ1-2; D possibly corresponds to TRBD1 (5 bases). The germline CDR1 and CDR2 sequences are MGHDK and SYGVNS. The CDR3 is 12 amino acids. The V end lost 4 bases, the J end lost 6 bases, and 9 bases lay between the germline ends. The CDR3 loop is CASSGTGDGYTF. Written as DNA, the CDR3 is TGTGCCAGCAGTGGCACAGGAGATGGCTACACCTTC.

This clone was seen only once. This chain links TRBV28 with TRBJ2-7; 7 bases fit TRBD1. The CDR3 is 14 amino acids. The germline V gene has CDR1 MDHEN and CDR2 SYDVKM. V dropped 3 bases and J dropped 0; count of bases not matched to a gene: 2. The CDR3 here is CASSLTGLSYEQYF. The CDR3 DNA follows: TGTGCCAGCAGTTTGACAGGGCTCTCCTACGAGCAGTACTTC.

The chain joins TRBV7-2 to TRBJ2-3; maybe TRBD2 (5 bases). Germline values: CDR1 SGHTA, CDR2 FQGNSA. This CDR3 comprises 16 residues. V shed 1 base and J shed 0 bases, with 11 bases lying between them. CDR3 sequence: CASSLERLASTDTQYF. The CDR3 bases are TGTGCCAGCAGCTTAGAGCGCCTAGCTAGCACAGATACGCAGTATTTT. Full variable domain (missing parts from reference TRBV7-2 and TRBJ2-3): GAGVSQSPSNKVTEKGKDVELRCDPISGHTALYWYRQSLGQGLEFLIYFQGNSAPDKSGLPSDRFSAERTGGSVSTLTIQRTQQEDSAVYLCASSLERLASTDTQYFGPGTRLTVL.

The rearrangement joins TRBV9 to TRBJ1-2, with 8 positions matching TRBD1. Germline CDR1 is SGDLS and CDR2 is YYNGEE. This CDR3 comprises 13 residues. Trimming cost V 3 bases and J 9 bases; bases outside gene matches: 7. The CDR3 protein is CASSGTGQGRYTF. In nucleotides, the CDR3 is TGTGCCAGCAGCGGAACCGGACAGGGACGCTACACCTTC.

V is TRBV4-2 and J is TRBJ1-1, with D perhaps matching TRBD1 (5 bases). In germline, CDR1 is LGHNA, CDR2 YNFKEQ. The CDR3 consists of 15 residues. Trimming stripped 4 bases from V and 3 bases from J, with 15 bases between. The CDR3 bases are TGTGCCAGCAGCCTGCCCTTTGGGGGGGACACTGAAGCTTTCTTT. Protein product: CASSLPFGGDTEAFF.

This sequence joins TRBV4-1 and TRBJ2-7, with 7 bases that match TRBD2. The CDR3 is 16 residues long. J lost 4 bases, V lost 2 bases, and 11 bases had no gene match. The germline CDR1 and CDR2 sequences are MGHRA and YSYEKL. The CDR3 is CASSQKRGGSLYEQYF. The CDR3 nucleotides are TGCGCCAGCAGCCAAAAGCGTGGCGGGAGTCTTTACGAGCAGTACTTC.

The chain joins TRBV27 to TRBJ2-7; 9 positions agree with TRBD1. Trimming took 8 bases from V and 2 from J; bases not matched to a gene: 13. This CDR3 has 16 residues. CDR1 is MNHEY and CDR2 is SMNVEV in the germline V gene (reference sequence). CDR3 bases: TGTGCCAGCTGGGACAGGGCACCTTATTCCACCTACGAGCAGTACTTC. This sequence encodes CASWDRAPYSTYEQYF.

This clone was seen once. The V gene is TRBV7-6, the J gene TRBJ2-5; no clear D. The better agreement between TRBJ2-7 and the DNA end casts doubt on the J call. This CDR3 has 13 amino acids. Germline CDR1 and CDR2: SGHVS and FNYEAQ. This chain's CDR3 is CASSLAGHDEQYF. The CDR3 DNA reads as TGTGCCAGCAGCTTAGCCGGGCACGACGAGCAGTACTTC.

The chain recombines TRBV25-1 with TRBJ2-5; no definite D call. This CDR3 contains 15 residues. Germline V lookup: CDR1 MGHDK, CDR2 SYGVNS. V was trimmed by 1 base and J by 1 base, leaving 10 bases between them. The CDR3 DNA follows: TGTGCCAGCAGTGAATGGGTGAAATTCCAAGAGACCCAGTACTTC. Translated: CASSEWVKFQETQYF.

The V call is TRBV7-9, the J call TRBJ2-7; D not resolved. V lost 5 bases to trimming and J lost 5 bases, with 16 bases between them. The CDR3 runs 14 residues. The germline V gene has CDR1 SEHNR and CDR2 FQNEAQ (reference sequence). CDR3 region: CASSPRLNDDEQYF. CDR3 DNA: TGTGCCAGCAGCCCCAGGCTGAATGACGACGAGCAGTACTTC.

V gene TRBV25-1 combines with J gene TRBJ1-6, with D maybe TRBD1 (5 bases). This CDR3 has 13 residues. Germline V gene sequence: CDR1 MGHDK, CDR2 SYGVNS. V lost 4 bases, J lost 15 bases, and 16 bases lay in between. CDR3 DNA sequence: TGTGCCAGCAGTGGGTACCGGGACCCACGCCTCCACTTT. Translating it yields CASSGYRDPRLHF.